This entry lists 24 T cell receptor beta chains sequenced from one sample in a study of OX40 agonist ivuxolimab in advanced cancers. Data came from immunoSEQ multiplex PCR; TCRdb stores just in-frame clones and leaves some out. The table shows more than 65,000 clones, with 80% to 95% occurring only once. Source: CD4+ or CD8+ T cells sorted from blood, taken in a trial of the OX40 agonist ivuxolimab. All receptors come from an adult with an advanced solid tumor such as melanoma, head and neck, liver or kidney cancer.

J is TRBJ2-6 and V is TRBV9; TRBD1 aligns across 8 bases. From germline, CDR1 is SGDLS and CDR2 YYNGEE. This CDR3 comprises 20 residues. J was trimmed by 0 bases and V by 3 bases; bases with no gene match: 14. This CDR3 reads CASSAPGQDSRGSGANVLTF. The DNA for the CDR3 is TGTGCCAGCAGCGCCCCGGGACAGGATAGCCGCGGCTCTGGGGCCAACGTCCTGACTTTC.

J is TRBJ1-6 and V is TRBV6-4; D is unresolved. This CDR3 is built from 13 residues. V was cut by 3 bases and J by 6 bases, with 6 bases left in between. CDR1 MRHNA and CDR2 SNTAGT come from the germline V gene. The chain's CDR3 is CASSDVANSPLHF. The CDR3 nucleotides read TGTGCCAGCAGTGATGTGGCTAATTCACCCCTCCACTTT.

This chain uses TRBV7-6 with TRBJ2-1; 9 bases align to TRBD1. There are 16 residues in the CDR3. Germline V lookup: CDR1 SGHVS, CDR2 FNYEAQ. V was pared by 5 bases and J by 1 base, with 6 bases of the junction left unmatched. In nucleotides, the CDR3 is TGTGCCAGCAGCCAAAACAGGGGGCCTTCCTACAATGAGCAGTTCTTC. Translated: CASSQNRGPSYNEQFF.

The genes are TRBV2 and TRBJ1-1; D is unresolved. V was trimmed by 8 bases and J by 0 bases, leaving 16 bases between them. The CDR3 covers 15 residues. CDR1 and CDR2 from the germline V gene are SNHLY and FYNNEI. In DNA, the CDR3 is TGTGCCAGCCCGCCGCCAGAACGGTTGAACACTGAAGCTTTCTTT. The encoded protein is CASPPPERLNTEAFF.

This chain uses TRBV7-9 with TRBJ2-7; 9 nucleotides agree with TRBD1. CDR3 size: 15 residues. After removal of 3 bases from V and 2 bases from J, the junction contained 5 bases not matched to a gene. The germline gives CDR1 SEHNR, CDR2 FQNEAQ (reference sequence). CDR3 in amino acids: CASSFLDRGTYEQYF. Here the CDR3 DNA reads TGTGCCAGCAGCTTCCTAGACAGGGGGACCTACGAGCAGTACTTC.

The rearrangement links TRBV6-1 to TRBJ1-1, with a possible D match to TRBD1 (5 bases). Germline CDR1 and CDR2: MNHNS and SASEGT. The CDR3 runs 13 residues. V dropped 5 bases and J dropped 7 bases, with 14 bases sitting between them. CDR3 region: CASSPRSDIEAFF. The CDR3 bases are TGTGCCAGCAGTCCCAGATCGGACATTGAAGCTTTCTTT.

V gene TRBV10-3 combines with J gene TRBJ2-1; tentatively, D is TRBD2 (6 bases). This CDR3 region has 16 residues. Trimming took 2 bases from V and 4 from J, leaving 15 bases between them. CDR1 is ENHRY, CDR2 SYGVKD, per germline. The DNA for the CDR3 is TGTGCCATCAGTGAGACGGGAGCGGACCTGTACAATGAGCAGTTCTTC. It yields the protein CAISETGADLYNEQFF.

The J gene is TRBJ2-5, the V gene TRBV7-9; D might be TRBD1 (6 bases). This CDR3 is 14 amino acids long. Germline-derived CDR1 and CDR2 are SEHNR and FQNEAQ (reference sequence). V shed 5 bases and J shed 5 bases, with 15 bases lying between them. The CDR3 here is CASSTQGVRETQYF. CDR3 bases: TGTGCCAGCAGCACACAGGGAGTTCGCGAGACCCAGTACTTC.

V gene TRBV5-6 combines with J gene TRBJ1-1, with D possibly TRBD1 on 5 matching bases. Trimming took 4 bases from V and 3 from J, leaving 13 bases between them. The CDR3 sequence is 14 residues long. Germline V CDR1 and CDR2: SGHDT, YYEEEE. The CDR3 region has the DNA TGTGCCAGCAGCCTCCAAGGGACTTACACTGAAGCTTTCTTT. Its translation: CASSLQGTYTEAFF.

The chain recombines TRBV5-4 with TRBJ2-1; unclear D gene. The V gene lost 0 bases and the J gene lost 9 bases, with 13 bases spanning the gap. The CDR3 has 14 amino acids. Germline V gives CDR1 SGHNT, CDR2 YYREEE (reference sequence). The CDR3 DNA reads as TGTGCCAGCAGCTTGGTAGAGGCCGTTCGTGAGCAGTTCTTC. It translates to CASSLVEAVREQFF. Full variable domain (missing parts from reference TRBV5-4 and TRBJ2-1): ETGVTQSPTHLIKTRGQQVTLRCSSQSGHNTVSWYQQALGQGPQFIFQYYREEENGRGNFPPRFSGLQFPNYSSELNVNALELDDSALYLCASSLVEAVREQFFGPGTRLTVL.

This clone has only one observation. The chain uses TRBV13 and TRBJ2-2; no clear D gene. V was clipped by 5 bases and J by 4 bases, with 11 bases between them. Germline-derived CDR1 and CDR2 are PRHDT and FYEKMQ (reference sequence). The CDR3 runs to 14 residues. The CDR3 bases are TGTGCCAGCAGCCAACCCCCCATCACCGGGGAGCTGTTTTTT. Translation: CASSQPPITGELFF.

This clone appeared once. The genes are TRBV6-1 and TRBJ1-2, with 9 bases that match TRBD1. Germline CDR1 is MNHNS and CDR2 is SASEGT. Trimming took 6 bases from V and 2 from J; bases not matched to a gene: 7. The CDR3 is 15 residues long. This CDR3 is CASSETGGANYGYTF. The CDR3, as DNA: TGTGCCAGCAGCGAAACAGGGGGCGCCAACTATGGCTACACCTTC.

The V call is TRBV4-1, the J call TRBJ2-7, with 8 positions matching TRBD2. The V gene's germline CDR1 is MGHRA and CDR2 YSYEKL. This CDR3 has 15 amino acids. The trim removed 5 bases at V and 3 bases at J, leaving 9 bases unmatched. The CDR3 region is CASSSSPAGGYEQYF. In nucleotides, the CDR3 is TGCGCCAGCAGCTCATCACCGGCGGGGGGCTACGAGCAGTACTTC.

The rearrangement joins TRBV4-2 to TRBJ1-6, with TRBD1 as a possible D gene (6 bases). Deletions cut 6 bases from V and 14 bases from J, with 17 bases between. Germline loops: CDR1 LGHNA, CDR2 YNFKEQ. This CDR3 contains 13 residues. The CDR3 reads CASRNREMFTLHF. Here the CDR3 DNA reads TGTGCCAGCAGGAACAGGGAAATGTTCACCCTCCACTTT.

Only one count was recorded for this clone. The chain joins TRBV7-9 to TRBJ1-1, with D unresolved. Germline values: CDR1 SEHNR, CDR2 FQNEAQ (reference sequence). V was shortened by 5 bases and J by 1 base, with 11 bases between the two germline ends. The CDR3 length is 14 residues. CDR3 amino acids: CASSRTLGNTEAFF. In nucleotides, the CDR3 is TGTGCCAGCAGCCGCACTTTAGGGAACACTGAAGCTTTCTTT. Drawing the rest from reference TRBV7-9 and TRBJ1-1, the complete variable domain is DTGVSQNPRHKITKRGQNVTFRCDPISEHNRLYWYRQTLGQGPEFLTYFQNEAQLEKSRLLSDRFSAERPKGSFSTLEIQRTEQGDSAMYLCASSRTLGNTEAFFGQGTRLTVV.

The chain recombines TRBV19 with TRBJ2-2, with D perhaps assigned TRBD1 or TRBD2 (5 bases each). There are 12 residues in the CDR3. Trimming took 7 bases from V and 7 from J, leaving 10 bases between them. Germline V CDR1 and CDR2: LNHDA, SQIVND (reference sequence). CDR3 sequence: CASTLGVGELFF. The CDR3 DNA reads TGTGCCAGTACCCTGGGGGTCGGGGAGCTGTTTTTT.

This chain uses TRBV15 with TRBJ2-5, with TRBD1 matching over 8 bases. The J call may not be correct, given that the DNA end is closer to TRBJ2-7. The CDR3 spans 13 residues. The germline V gene encodes CDR1 LNHNV and CDR2 YYDKDF (reference sequence). The CDR3 sequence is CATSLQGAYEQYF. CDR3 DNA sequence: TGTGCCACCAGCCTACAGGGGGCCTACGAGCAGTACTTC.

V and J are TRBV4-1 and TRBJ2-1, with D tentatively TRBD1 or TRBD2 (5 bases each). CDR1 and CDR2 from the germline V gene are MGHRA and YSYEKL. The ends were cut back, 5 bases at V and 0 bases at J, with 14 bases in the middle. This CDR3 contains 16 residues. The CDR3 is CASSTPGTDSYNEQFF. The CDR3 nucleotides read TGCGCCAGCAGCACGCCCGGGACGGACTCCTACAATGAGCAGTTCTTC.

The genes are TRBV7-9 and TRBJ2-7; D is unclear. Per germline, CDR1 SEHNR and CDR2 FQNEAQ (reference sequence). This CDR3 comprises 12 residues. V shed 0 bases and J shed 6 bases, with 6 bases lying between them. DNA of the CDR3: TGTGCCAGCAGCTTAGCAGCAGTCGAGCAGTACTTC. Its translation: CASSLAAVEQYF.

The J gene is TRBJ2-7, the V gene TRBV19, with D possibly matching TRBD2 (6 bases). Germline V CDR1 and CDR2: LNHDA, SQIVND (reference sequence). The CDR3 is 15 residues long. V gave up 2 bases and J gave up 3 bases, with 14 bases separating them. The CDR3, as DNA: TGTGCCAGTAGTATAAGAGGGGAGGACTACTACGAGCAGTACTTC. This translates into CASSIRGEDYYEQYF.

CDR3 sequence reads: CASSPGGWNTEAFF. The CDR3 nucleotides read TGTGCCAGCAGCCCGGGGGGATGGAACACTGAAGCTTTCTTT. The genes are TRBV7-6 and TRBJ1-1; TRBD1 is a possible D gene (5 bases). The CDR3 is 14 amino acids. The germline V and J ends were trimmed by 5 bases and 1 base, with 11 bases remaining between them. CDR1 is SGHVS, CDR2 FNYEAQ, per germline.

V usage is TRBV5-5 and J usage is TRBJ2-1; no firm D call. Germline CDR1 is SGHKS and CDR2 is YYEKEE (reference sequence). This CDR3 region has 12 residues. V lost 0 bases and J 8 bases, leaving 6 bases between the germline ends. The CDR3 reads CASSLDRYEQFF. CDR3 in DNA: TGTGCCAGCAGCTTGGATAGGTATGAGCAGTTCTTC.

J is TRBJ1-6 and V is TRBV5-6; unclear D gene. V gave up 0 bases and J gave up 12 bases, with 7 bases separating them. Germline loops: CDR1 SGHDT, CDR2 YYEEEE. This CDR3 is built from 12 residues. Here the CDR3 DNA reads TGTGCCAGCAGCTTGGCGGGAGGACCCCTCCACTTT. Translating gives CASSLAGGPLHF.

The rearrangement uses TRBV19 and TRBJ1-5; no definite D call. Per the germline V gene, CDR1 is LNHDA and CDR2 is SQIVND (reference sequence). The CDR3 totals 14 residues. With 3 bases removed from V and 5 bases from J, the gap between germline ends came to 11 bases. Here the CDR3 DNA reads TGTGCCAGTAGTATCCCGGGCCAGTATCAGCCCCAGCATTTT. Translating it yields CASSIPGQYQPQHF. The entire variable domain, with the rest obtained from reference TRBV19 and TRBJ1-5, is as follows: DGGITQSPKYLFRKEGQNVTLSCEQNLNHDAMYWYRQDPGQGLRLIYYSQIVNDFQKGDIAEGYSVSREKKESFPLTVTSAQKNPTAFYLCASSIPGQYQPQHFGDGTRLSIL.